This TCR beta chain originates from a study of blood T cells in healthy people across ages. Study at large: The capture of about one barcoded beta molecule per two T cells was achieved by template switching. Whole-study results and caveats: TCR beta diversity, measured per million T cells, fell in a roughly linear way with age.

In its sample, this clonotype was seen many times. Its antigen is not known. The second PCR ran about 6 to 12 cycles with a sample-barcoded 5' primer and J-beta primers. TCRdb itself ran the 5' RACE reads through MiXCR, one entry per CDR3 protein. There are some 700,000 distinct CDR3 sequences in the sample; 40% to 45% occur only once, and under 25% lies in the top ten. The V gene's germline CDR1 is SGHTA and CDR2 FQGNSA. The CDR3 covers 16 residues. Trimming pared 5 bases from V and 0 bases from J, leaving 11 bases between. The receptor was isolated from a woman in her fifties or sixties in good health. Sequences were obtained from blood. The V call is TRBV7-2, the J call TRBJ2-6, with a weak D call TRBD2 (6 bases). DNA for the CDR3: TGTGCCAGCAGCGTGGGAGGAAGCTCTGGGGCCAACGTCCTGACTTTC. Encoded protein: CASSVGGSSGANVLTF.